This TCR beta chain was recorded in a study of cytomegalovirus exposure and HLA in healthy donors. Study results and caveats: Presence/absence analysis assumed near-uniform sequencing depth across donors. No immune exposure information besides CMV serostatus was available. Further analysis, carried out later, found HLA-associated TCR beta chains more clonally expanded than equally common other chains. A few chains tied to CMV proved CMV antigen-specific in vitro.

On this clone itself: Its specificity is unknown.

The CDR3 has 15 residues. V was shortened by 4 bases and J by 0 bases, with 10 bases between the two germline ends. The V gene's germline CDR1 is MNHNY and CDR2 SVGAGI (reference sequence). PCR amplification relied on 60 Vbeta primers (plus 13 Jbeta primers). Here immunoSEQ multiplex PCR was the method, and the copy in TCRdb shows in-frame clones only, minus some. The sample holds about 120,000 clones, around four fifths seen once. Sequencing was carried out using PBMCs. The sequence came from a man younger than 40 in good health and CMV-seropositive. The V and J genes are TRBV6-6 and TRBJ1-3; no firm D call. The CDR3 reads CASSLSSGSGNTIYF. In nucleotides, the CDR3 is TGTGCCAGCAGTTTAAGTTCGGGCTCTGGAAACACCATATATTTT.